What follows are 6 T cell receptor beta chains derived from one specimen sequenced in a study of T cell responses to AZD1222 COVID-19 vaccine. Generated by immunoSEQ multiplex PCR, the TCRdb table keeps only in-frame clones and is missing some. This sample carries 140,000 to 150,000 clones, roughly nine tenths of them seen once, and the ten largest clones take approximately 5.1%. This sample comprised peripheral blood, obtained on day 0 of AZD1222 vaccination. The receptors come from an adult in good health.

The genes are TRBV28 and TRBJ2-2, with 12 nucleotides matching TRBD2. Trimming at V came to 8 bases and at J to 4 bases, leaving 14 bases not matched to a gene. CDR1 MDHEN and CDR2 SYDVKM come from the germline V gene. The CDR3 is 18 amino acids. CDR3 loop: CASLNTLLAGGTTGELFF. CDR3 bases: TGTGCCAGCTTAAACACCCTCCTAGCGGGAGGGACCACCGGGGAGCTGTTTTTT.

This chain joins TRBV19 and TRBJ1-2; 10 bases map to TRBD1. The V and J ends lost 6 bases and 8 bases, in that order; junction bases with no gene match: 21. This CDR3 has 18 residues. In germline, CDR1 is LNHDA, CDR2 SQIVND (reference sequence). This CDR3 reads CASSPDRGRGVGTVGYTF. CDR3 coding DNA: TGTGCCAGTAGCCCCGACAGGGGGCGAGGCGTCGGAACAGTGGGCTACACCTTC.

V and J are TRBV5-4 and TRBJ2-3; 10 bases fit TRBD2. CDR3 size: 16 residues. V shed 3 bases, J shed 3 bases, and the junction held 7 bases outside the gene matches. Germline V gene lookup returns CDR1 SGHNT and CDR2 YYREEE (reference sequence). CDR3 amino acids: CASSYPGLALTDTQYF. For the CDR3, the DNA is TGTGCCAGCAGCTACCCGGGACTAGCGTTAACAGATACGCAGTATTTT. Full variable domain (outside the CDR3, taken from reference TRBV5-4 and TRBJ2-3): ETGVTQSPTHLIKTRGQQVTLRCSSQSGHNTVSWYQQALGQGPQFIFQYYREEENGRGNFPPRFSGLQFPNYSSELNVNALELDDSALYLCASSYPGLALTDTQYFGPGTRLTVL.

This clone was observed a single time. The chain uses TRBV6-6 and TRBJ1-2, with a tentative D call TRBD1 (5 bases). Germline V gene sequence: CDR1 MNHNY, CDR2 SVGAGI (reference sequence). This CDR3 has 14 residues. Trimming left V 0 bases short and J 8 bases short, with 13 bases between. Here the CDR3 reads CASSYSTGAGGYTF. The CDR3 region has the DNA TGTGCCAGCAGTTACTCAACAGGCGCAGGAGGCTACACCTTC.

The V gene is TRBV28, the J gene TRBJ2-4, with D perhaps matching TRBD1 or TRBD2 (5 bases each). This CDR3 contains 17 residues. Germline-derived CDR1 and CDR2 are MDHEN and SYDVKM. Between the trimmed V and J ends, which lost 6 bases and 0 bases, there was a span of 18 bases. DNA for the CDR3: TGTGCCAGCAGCCCAGGGAGTGGAGACATAGCCAAAAACATTCAGTACTTC. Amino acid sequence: CASSPGSGDIAKNIQYF. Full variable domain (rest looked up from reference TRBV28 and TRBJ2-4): DVKVTQSSRYLVKRTGEKVFLECVQDMDHENMFWYRQDPGLGLRLIYFSYDVKMKEKGDIPEGYSVSREKKERFSLILESASTNQTSMYLCASSPGSGDIAKNIQYFGAGTRLSVL.

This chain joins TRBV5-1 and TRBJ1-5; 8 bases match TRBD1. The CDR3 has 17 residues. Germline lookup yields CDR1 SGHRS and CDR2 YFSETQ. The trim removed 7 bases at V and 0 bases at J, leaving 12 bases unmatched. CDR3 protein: CASRINRQGPSNQPQHF. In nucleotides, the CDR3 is TGCGCCAGCCGGATTAATAGACAGGGGCCTAGCAATCAGCCCCAGCATTTT.